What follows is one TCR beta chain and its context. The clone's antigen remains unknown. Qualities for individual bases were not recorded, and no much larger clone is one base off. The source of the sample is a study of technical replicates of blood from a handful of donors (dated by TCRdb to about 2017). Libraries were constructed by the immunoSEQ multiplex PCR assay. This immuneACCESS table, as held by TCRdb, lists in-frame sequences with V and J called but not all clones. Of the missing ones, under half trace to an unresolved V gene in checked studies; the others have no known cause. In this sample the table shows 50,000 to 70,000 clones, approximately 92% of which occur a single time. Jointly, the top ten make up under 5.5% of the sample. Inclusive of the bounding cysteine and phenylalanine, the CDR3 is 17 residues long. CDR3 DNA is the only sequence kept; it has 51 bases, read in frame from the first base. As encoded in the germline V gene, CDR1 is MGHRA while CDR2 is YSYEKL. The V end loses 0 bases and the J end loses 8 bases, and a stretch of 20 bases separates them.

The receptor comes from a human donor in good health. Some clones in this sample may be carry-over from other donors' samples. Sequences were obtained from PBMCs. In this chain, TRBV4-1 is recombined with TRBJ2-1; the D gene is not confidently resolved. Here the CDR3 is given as CASSQDPTSQLQYEQFF. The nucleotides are TGCGCCAGCAGCCAAGATCCAACCAGCCAACTACAATATGAGCAGTTCTTC.